The rows below give T cell receptor beta chains drawn from one sample of a study of blood T cell repertoires in COVID-19. The table came from immunoSEQ multiplex PCR; TCRdb's copy has only in-frame clones and leaves some out. The sample contains about 150,000 clones, roughly four fifths of which appear only once. The sequencing input was peripheral blood. The receptor set was obtained from a human donor with acute or convalescent COVID-19. The donor label of this sample is uncertain. Both conserved end residues are part of each CDR3. D genes are given only for firm matches. The size entry is marked missing in some rows and otherwise reads once, few, many or a size class.

>TRBD1|TRBJ1-1|TRBV19|-
TGTGCCAGTAGACCAGGGGGCAGGAACACTGAAGCTTTCTTT
CASRPGGRNTEAFF
>TRBD1|TRBJ1-2|TRBV6-5|-
TGTGCCAGCAGTACCGGGACAGGGTATGGCTACACCTTC
CASSTGTGYGYTF
>-|TRBJ1-1|TRBV4-1|-
TGCGCCAGCAGCCATTATAGGGAGAGGCAGACGGACACTGAAGCTTTCTTT
CASSHYRERQTDTEAFF
>-|TRBJ1-2|TRBV14|-
TGTGCCAGCAGCCAATTACAGGGCCCCTATGGCTACACCTTC
CASSQLQGPYGYTF
>-|TRBJ2-2|TRBV27|-
TGTGCCAGCAGCCTCCGGGGGACAGCGAACACCGGGGAGCTGTTTTTT
CASSLRGTANTGELFF
>TRBD1|TRBJ1-2|TRBV27|-
TGTGCCAGCAGTAGGAGGACAGGGAGCTATGGCTACACCTTC
CASSRRTGSYGYTF
>TRBD1|TRBJ2-7|TRBV30|-
TGTGCCTGGAGTTCGGACAGGCGATACGAGCAGTACTTC
CAWSSDRRYEQYF
>-|TRBJ1-2|TRBV2|-
TGTGCCAGCAGCAAAAACAGGGAAGCTAACTATGGCTACACCTTC
CASSKNREANYGYTF
>TRBD1|TRBJ2-1|TRBV7-9|-
TGTGCCAGCAGCAACTACAGGGGGTTGTTATACAATGAGCAGTTCTTC
CASSNYRGLLYNEQFF
>TRBD1|TRBJ1-2|TRBV2|once
TGTGCCAGCAGCCGACAGGGCCCTAACTATGGCTACACCTTC
CASSRQGPNYGYTF
>-|TRBJ2-7|TRBV27|few
TGTGCCAGCCGGAACCGGGACAACTCCTACGAGCAGTACTTC
CASRNRDNSYEQYF
>TRBD2|TRBJ2-7|TRBV29-1|once
TGCAGCGTTGAAGTCCGGGGGGCCTACGAGCAGTACTTC
CSVEVRGAYEQYF
>-|TRBJ1-1|TRBV3-1/TRBV3-2|-
TGTGCCAGCAGCCAAGATTGGCGGGGCACTGAAGCTTTCTTT
CASSQDWRGTEAFF
>-|TRBJ2-4|TRBV30|few
TGTGCCTGGAGTTCAAGTAGCGGAAACATTCAGTACTTC
CAWSSSSGNIQYF
>-|TRBJ2-3|TRBV7-2|-
TGTGCCAGCAGCTTAGTGACGGGGAAAAGCACAGATACGCAGTATTTT
CASSLVTGKSTDTQYF
>TRBD2|TRBJ2-3|TRBV3-1/TRBV3-2|-
TGTGCCAGCAGCGGTCTAGCGGAGATCACAGATACGCAGTATTTT
CASSGLAEITDTQYF
>-|TRBJ2-7|TRBV18|-
TGTGCCAGCTCACCATACAGGGCGGTCCACGAGCAGTACTTC
CASSPYRAVHEQYF
>-|TRBJ2-2|TRBV6-5|-
TGTGCCAGCAGGGCAGGATTCGGGAACACCGGGGAGCTGTTTTTT
CASRAGFGNTGELFF
>-|TRBJ1-6|TRBV3-1/TRBV3-2|-
TGTGCCAGCAGCCAAGCCAGGGCGGGAAATTCACCCCTCCACTTT
CASSQARAGNSPLHF
>TRBD1|TRBJ1-2|TRBV19|-
TGTGCCAGTAACCCGGGACAGAGGGGGGCTAGTGGCTACACCTTC
CASNPGQRGASGYTF
>TRBD1|TRBJ1-5|TRBV19|-
TGTGCCAGTAGTATACCGGGAGACAGGGTCGATCAGCCCCAGCATTTT
CASSIPGDRVDQPQHF
>-|TRBJ1-2|TRBV12-3/TRBV12-4|-
TGTGCCAGCAGTCTCCGGGGCTACACCTTC
CASSLRGYTF
>-|TRBJ1-2|TRBV14|many
TGTGCCAGCAGCCACGTCAGGGTTGATGGCTACACCTTC
CASSHVRVDGYTF
>-|TRBJ1-1|TRBV10-3|-
TGTGCCATCAGTCCACAGGGTACCCTGAACACTGAAGCTTTCTTT
CAISPQGTLNTEAFF
>TRBD2|TRBJ2-1|TRBV4-1|-
TGCGCCAGCAGCCATATCGGGGGGGCGTACAATGAGCAGTTCTTC
CASSHIGGAYNEQFF
>-|TRBJ2-1|TRBV4-1|-
TGCGCCAGCAGCCGAGCTTTCGGCGGGGTTAGCTCCTACAATGAGCAGTTCTTC
CASSRAFGGVSSYNEQFF
>-|TRBJ1-2|TRBV2|-
TGTGCCAGCAGAGGAGGTAGTTGGGAAGATGGCTACACCTTC
CASRGGSWEDGYTF
>-|TRBJ1-3|TRBV6-1|-
TGTGCCAGCAGTGAGAGCTCTGGAAACACCATATATTTT
CASSESSGNTIYF
>TRBD2|TRBJ2-1|TRBV6-5|-
TGTGCCAGCAGTTACTCAACCGGCGGGGGAAATGAGCAGTTCTTC
CASSYSTGGGNEQFF
>-|TRBJ2-2|TRBV14|-
TGTGCCAGCAGCCAAGTCTCCTCCGGGGAGCTGTTTTTT
CASSQVSSGELFF
>TRBD1|TRBJ1-1|TRBV2|-
TGTGCCAGCAGAGTTGACCGACAGGGGATGAACACTGAAGCTTTCTTT
CASRVDRQGMNTEAFF
>TRBD1|TRBJ1-4|TRBV6-4|-
TGTGCCAGCAGTGATTCGGACAGGGGGGGAGAAAAACTGTTTTTT
CASSDSDRGGEKLFF
>TRBD1|TRBJ1-4|TRBV12-3/TRBV12-4|-
TGTGCCAGCAGTGGACAGGGTATTGGTCAACTGTTTTTT
CASSGQGIGQLFF
>-|TRBJ2-5|TRBV4-2|once
TGTGCCAGCAGCCAGGGTCGGGGGACCCAGTACTTC
CASSQGRGTQYF
>TRBD1|TRBJ1-4|TRBV15|few
TGTGCCACCAGCAGAGATTATGGCGGGACAGGGAAAAAACTGTTTTTT
CATSRDYGGTGKKLFF
>-|TRBJ2-2|TRBV18|-
TGTGCCAGCTCACCAAACAGGCCGACCGGGGAGCTGTTTTTT
CASSPNRPTGELFF
>TRBD1|TRBJ1-6|TRBV10-3|-
TGTGCCACGAAAATCTCGACAGGGGCTAGGGATTCACCCCTCCACTTT
CATKISTGARDSPLHF
>-|TRBJ2-7|TRBV10-3|many
TGTGCCATCAGTCAAAGATCAGGCCTCTACGAGCAGTACTTC
CAISQRSGLYEQYF
>-|TRBJ1-5|TRBV24-1|few
TGTGCCACCAGTGACTGGGAGTTTAGCAATCAGCCCCAGCATTTT
CATSDWEFSNQPQHF
>TRBD2|TRBJ2-7|TRBV5-4|once
TGTGCCAGCAGCTTCGGGGGGGGGAATACCTACGAGCAGTACTTC
CASSFGGGNTYEQYF
>TRBD1|TRBJ1-5|TRBV6-2/TRBV6-3|-
TGTGCCAGCAGCTGGACAGGGTATGGGGATCAGCCCCAGCATTTT
CASSWTGYGDQPQHF
>-|TRBJ1-2|TRBV5-1|-
TGCGCCAGCAGCTTGGTCGCAGGGCGGGGGAACTATGGCTACACCTTC
CASSLVAGRGNYGYTF
>TRBD1|TRBJ1-1|TRBV2|once
TGTGCCAGCAGCGTCAGGGGGAACGGTCAGGACACTGAAGCTTTCTTT
CASSVRGNGQDTEAFF
>-|TRBJ1-2|TRBV5-1|few
TGCGCCAGCAGCTTGGGGCCTGGTTCTAACTATGGCTACACCTTC
CASSLGPGSNYGYTF
>-|TRBJ2-1|TRBV12-3/TRBV12-4|-
TGTGCCAGCAGTATTAGGGGGGGGAATGAGCAGTTCTTC
CASSIRGGNEQFF
>TRBD1|TRBJ1-3|TRBV5-5|-
TGTGCCAGCAGCAAGGGACAGGGAGGCGGAAACACCATATATTTT
CASSKGQGGGNTIYF
>-|TRBJ1-3|TRBV6-1|-
TGTGCCAGCAGTGATAGGCGACAGACGGGAAACACCATATATTTT
CASSDRRQTGNTIYF
>-|TRBJ1-1|TRBV5-5|-
TGTGCCAGCAGCTTGGCCGGGAAGGTGAACACTGAAGCTTTCTTT
CASSLAGKVNTEAFF
>-|TRBJ1-5|TRBV7-2|-
TGTGCCAGCAGCTTTCAGGGATGGCAGCCCCAGCATTTT
CASSFQGWQPQHF
>TRBD2|TRBJ2-7|TRBV29-1|-
TGCAGCGTTGATGGGGGGGACGAGCAGTACTTC
CSVDGGDEQYF
>-|TRBJ1-2|TRBV29-1|-
TGCAGCGCCTCCATGGCGGGCTATGGCTACACCTTC
CSASMAGYGYTF
>TRBD2|TRBJ2-2|TRBV12-5|once
TGTGCTAGCCAGGGAGGGATCACCGGGGAGCTGTTTTTT
CASQGGITGELFF
>TRBD1|TRBJ1-6|TRBV11-2|-
TGTGCCAGCAGCTTAGCGGCAGGGGGCCAAAATTCACCCCTCCACTTT
CASSLAAGGQNSPLHF
>-|TRBJ1-2|TRBV5-1|many
TGCGCCAGCAGCTTGGCGCAGGGTAGTAATGCTAACTATGGCTACACCTTC
CASSLAQGSNANYGYTF
>TRBD2|TRBJ2-5|TRBV3-1/TRBV3-2|-
TGTGCCAGCAGCCAGACTGAAACGGCGGGGGACCAAGAGACCCAGTACTTC
CASSQTETAGDQETQYF
>TRBD1|TRBJ2-7|TRBV7-8|-
TGTGCCAGCAGCTCCCGCTCCGGGACAGGGGGCACCTACGAGCAGTACTTC
CASSSRSGTGGTYEQYF
>TRBD1|TRBJ2-7|TRBV19|-
TGTGCCAGTAGTACCTCTGGACAGGGGGCAATCGAGCAGTACTTC
CASSTSGQGAIEQYF
>TRBD1|TRBJ1-2|TRBV4-1|-
TGCGCCAGCAGCCGAGCTTCAACAGGGGGCTATGGCTACACCTTC
CASSRASTGGYGYTF
>-|TRBJ1-2|TRBV5-4|-
TGTGCCACCACTAGGACGGGGGAGACCTATGGCTACACCTTC
CATTRTGETYGYTF